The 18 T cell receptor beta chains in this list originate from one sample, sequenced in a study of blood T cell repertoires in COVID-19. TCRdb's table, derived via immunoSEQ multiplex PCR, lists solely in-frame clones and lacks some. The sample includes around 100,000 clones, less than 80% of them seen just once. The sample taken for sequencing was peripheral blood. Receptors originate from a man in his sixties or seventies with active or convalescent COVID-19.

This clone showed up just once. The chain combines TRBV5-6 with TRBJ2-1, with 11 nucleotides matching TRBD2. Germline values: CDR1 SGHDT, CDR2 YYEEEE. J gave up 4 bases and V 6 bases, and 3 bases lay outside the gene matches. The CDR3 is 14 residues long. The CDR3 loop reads CASILAGGYNEQFF. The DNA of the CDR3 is TGTGCCAGCATTTTAGCGGGAGGGTACAATGAGCAGTTCTTC.

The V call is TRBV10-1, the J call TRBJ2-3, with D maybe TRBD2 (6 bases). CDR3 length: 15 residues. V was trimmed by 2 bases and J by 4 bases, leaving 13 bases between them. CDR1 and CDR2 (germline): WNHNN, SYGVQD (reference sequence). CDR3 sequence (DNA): TGCGCCAGCAGTGAGAATCGAGCGGGTTCAGATACGCAGTATTTT. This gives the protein CASSENRAGSDTQYF.

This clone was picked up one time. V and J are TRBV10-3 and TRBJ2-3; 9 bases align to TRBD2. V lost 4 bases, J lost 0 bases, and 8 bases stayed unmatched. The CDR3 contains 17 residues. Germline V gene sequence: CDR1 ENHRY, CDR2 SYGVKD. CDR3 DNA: TGTGCCATCAGTGTGAGGGCTAGCGGGGCGAGCACAGATACGCAGTATTTT. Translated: CAISVRASGASTDTQYF.

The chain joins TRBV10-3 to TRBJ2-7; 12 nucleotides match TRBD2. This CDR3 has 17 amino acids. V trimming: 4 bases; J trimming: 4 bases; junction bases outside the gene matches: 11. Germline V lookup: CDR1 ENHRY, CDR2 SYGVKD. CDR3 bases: TGTGCCATCAGTGCCCCAGCTCGACTAGCGGGAGCGTACGAGCAGTACTTC. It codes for CAISAPARLAGAYEQYF.

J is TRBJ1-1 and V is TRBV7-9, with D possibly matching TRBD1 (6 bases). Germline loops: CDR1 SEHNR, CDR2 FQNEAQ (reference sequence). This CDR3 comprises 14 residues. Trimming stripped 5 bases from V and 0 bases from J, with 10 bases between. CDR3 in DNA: TGTGCCAGCAGCCGTAGACAGGTGAACACTGAAGCTTTCTTT. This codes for CASSRRQVNTEAFF. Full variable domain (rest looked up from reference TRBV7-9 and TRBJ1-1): DTGVSQNPRHKITKRGQNVTFRCDPISEHNRLYWYRQTLGQGPEFLTYFQNEAQLEKSRLLSDRFSAERPKGSFSTLEIQRTEQGDSAMYLCASSRRQVNTEAFFGQGTRLTVV.

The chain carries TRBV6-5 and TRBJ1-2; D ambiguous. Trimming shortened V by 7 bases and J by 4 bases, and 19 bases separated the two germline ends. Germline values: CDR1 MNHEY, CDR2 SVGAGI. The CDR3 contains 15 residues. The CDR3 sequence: CASTLTLAQSYGYTF. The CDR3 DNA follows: TGTGCCAGCACCCTGACCTTAGCTCAATCCTATGGCTACACCTTC.

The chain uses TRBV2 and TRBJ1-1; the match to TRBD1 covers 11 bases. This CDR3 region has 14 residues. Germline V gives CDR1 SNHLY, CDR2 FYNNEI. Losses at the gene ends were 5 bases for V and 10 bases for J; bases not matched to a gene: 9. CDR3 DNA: TGTGCCAGCAGTCCTTCCCCGGGACAGGGGGGAGCTTTCTTT. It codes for CASSPSPGQGGAFF.

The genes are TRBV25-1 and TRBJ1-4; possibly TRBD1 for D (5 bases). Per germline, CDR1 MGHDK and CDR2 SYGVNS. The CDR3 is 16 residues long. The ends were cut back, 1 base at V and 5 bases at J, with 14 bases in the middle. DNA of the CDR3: TGTGCCAGCAGTGAATCACAACAGGAAAAAAATGAAAAACTGTTTTTT. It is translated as CASSESQQEKNEKLFF.

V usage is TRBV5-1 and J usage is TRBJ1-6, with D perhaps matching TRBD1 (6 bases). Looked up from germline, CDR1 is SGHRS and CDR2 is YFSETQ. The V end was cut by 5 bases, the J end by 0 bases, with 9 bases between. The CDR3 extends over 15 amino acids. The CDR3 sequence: CASRKDSSYNSPLHF. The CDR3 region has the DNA TGCGCCAGCAGGAAGGACAGCTCCTATAATTCACCCCTCCACTTT.

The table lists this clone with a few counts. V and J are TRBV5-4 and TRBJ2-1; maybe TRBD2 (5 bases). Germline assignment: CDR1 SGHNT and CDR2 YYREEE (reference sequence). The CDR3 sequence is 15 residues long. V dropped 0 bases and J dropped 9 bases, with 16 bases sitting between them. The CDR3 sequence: CASSLETSTFSEQFF. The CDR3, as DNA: TGTGCCAGCAGCTTGGAAACTAGTACGTTCTCTGAGCAGTTCTTC.

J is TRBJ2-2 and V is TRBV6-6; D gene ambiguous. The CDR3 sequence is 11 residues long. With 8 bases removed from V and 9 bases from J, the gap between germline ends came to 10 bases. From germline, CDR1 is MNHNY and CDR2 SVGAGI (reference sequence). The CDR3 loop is CASRTFRELFF. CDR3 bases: TGTGCCAGCCGCACATTTAGGGAGCTGTTTTTT.

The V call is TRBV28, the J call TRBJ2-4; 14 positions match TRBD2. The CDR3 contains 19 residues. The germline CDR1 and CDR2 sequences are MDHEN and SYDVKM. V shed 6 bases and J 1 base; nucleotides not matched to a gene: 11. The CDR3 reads CASSLGLAGEYVAKNIQYF. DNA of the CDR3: TGTGCCAGCAGCCTGGGACTAGCGGGAGAATATGTCGCCAAAAACATTCAGTACTTC. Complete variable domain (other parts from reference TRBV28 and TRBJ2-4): DVKVTQSSRYLVKRTGEKVFLECVQDMDHENMFWYRQDPGLGLRLIYFSYDVKMKEKGDIPEGYSVSREKKERFSLILESASTNQTSMYLCASSLGLAGEYVAKNIQYFGAGTRLSVL.

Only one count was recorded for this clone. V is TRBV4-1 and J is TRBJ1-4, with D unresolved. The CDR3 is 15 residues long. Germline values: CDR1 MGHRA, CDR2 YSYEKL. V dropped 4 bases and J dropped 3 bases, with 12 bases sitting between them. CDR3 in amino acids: CASSLQIGANEKLFF. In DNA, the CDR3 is TGCGCCAGCAGCCTCCAGATCGGGGCTAATGAAAAACTGTTTTTT.

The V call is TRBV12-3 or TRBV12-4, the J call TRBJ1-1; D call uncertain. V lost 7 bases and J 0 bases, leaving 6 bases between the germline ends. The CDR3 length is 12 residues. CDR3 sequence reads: CASKLMNTEAFF. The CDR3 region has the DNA TGTGCCAGCAAGCTCATGAACACTGAAGCTTTCTTT.

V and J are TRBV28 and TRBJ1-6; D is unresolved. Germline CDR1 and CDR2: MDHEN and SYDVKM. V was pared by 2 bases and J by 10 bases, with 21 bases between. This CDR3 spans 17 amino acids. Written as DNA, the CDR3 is TGTGCCAGCAGTTTACCCGAGATAGGAGGGTCTGAGTCACCCCTCCACTTT. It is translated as CASSLPEIGGSESPLHF. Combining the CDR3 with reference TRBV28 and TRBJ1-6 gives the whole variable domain DVKVTQSSRYLVKRTGEKVFLECVQDMDHENMFWYRQDPGLGLRLIYFSYDVKMKEKGDIPEGYSVSREKKERFSLILESASTNQTSMYLCASSLPEIGGSESPLHFGNGTRLTVT.

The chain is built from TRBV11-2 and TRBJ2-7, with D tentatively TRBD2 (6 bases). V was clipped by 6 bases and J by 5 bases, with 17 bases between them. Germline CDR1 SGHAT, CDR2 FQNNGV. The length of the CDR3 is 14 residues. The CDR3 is CASSSMTSIHEQYF. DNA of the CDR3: TGTGCCAGCAGTTCCATGACTAGTATCCACGAGCAGTACTTC.

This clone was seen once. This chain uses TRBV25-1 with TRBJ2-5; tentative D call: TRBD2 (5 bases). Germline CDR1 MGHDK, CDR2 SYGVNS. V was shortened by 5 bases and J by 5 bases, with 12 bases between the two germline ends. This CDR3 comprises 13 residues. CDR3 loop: CASSLHGEETQYF. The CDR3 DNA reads TGTGCCAGCAGTTTACATGGGGAGGAGACCCAGTACTTC. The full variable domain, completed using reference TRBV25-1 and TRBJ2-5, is EADIYQTPRYLVIGTGKKITLECSQTMGHDKMYWYQQDPGMELHLIHYSYGVNSTEKGDLSSESTVSRIRTEHFPLTLESARPSHTSQYLCASSLHGEETQYFGPGTRLLVL.

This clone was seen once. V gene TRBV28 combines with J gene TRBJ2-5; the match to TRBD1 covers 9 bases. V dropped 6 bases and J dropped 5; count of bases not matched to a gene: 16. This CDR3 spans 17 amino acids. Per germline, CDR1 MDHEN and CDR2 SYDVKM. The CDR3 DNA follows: TGTGCCAGCAGCTATACTAATAACAGGGGGCTGGGGGAGACCCAGTACTTC. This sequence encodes CASSYTNNRGLGETQYF.